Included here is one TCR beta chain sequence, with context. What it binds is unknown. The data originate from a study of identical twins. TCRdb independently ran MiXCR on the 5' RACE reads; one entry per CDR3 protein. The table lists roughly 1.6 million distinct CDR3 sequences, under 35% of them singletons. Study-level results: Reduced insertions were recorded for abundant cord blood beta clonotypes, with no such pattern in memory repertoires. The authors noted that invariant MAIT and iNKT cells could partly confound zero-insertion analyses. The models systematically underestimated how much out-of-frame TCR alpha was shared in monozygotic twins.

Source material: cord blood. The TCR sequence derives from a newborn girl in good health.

CDR3 loop: CASSTTSRIYNEQFF. Here the CDR3 DNA reads TGTGCCAGCAGTACAACTAGTAGAATCTACAATGAGCAGTTCTTC. This sequence joins TRBV12-3 or TRBV12-4 and TRBJ2-1, with D perhaps matching TRBD2 (5 bases). Trimming took 5 bases from V and 3 from J, leaving 14 bases between them. The CDR3 length is 15 residues.